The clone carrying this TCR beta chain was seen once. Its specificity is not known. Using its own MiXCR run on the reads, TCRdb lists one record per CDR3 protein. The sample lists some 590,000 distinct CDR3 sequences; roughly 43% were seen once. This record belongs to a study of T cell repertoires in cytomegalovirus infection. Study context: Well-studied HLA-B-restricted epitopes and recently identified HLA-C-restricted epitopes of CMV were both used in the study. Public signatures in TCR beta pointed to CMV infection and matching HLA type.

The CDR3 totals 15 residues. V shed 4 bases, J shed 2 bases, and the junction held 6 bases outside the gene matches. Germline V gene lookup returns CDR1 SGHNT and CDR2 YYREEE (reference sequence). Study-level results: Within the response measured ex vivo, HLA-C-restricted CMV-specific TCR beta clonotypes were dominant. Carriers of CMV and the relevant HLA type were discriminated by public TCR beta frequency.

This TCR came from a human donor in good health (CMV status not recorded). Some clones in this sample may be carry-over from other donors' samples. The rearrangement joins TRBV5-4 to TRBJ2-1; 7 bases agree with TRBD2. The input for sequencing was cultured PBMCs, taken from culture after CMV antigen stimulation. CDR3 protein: CASSPLADPYNEQFF. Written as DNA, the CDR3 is TGTGCCAGCAGCCCTCTAGCGGACCCCTACAATGAGCAGTTCTTC.